These 12 T cell receptor beta chains originate from one sample sequenced in a study of post-analysis software for immune sequencing data. TCR beta cDNA libraries had unique molecular identifiers. TCRdb independently ran MiXCR on the PCR reads; one entry per CDR3 protein. The sample records 150,000 to 200,000 distinct CDR3 sequences, roughly 30% being singletons. These receptors are not linked to any known antigen. Regarding the study as a whole: With TRBV5-6, TRBV5-1 and TRBV20-1 included, 5 or 6 TRBV segments were more frequent in patients than in controls.

Specimen: blood. The receptor source for this set is a girl aged 10 to 17 with multiple sclerosis.

The chain uses TRBV10-1 and TRBJ2-3, with D maybe TRBD2 (7 bases). V dropped 2 bases and J dropped 3 bases, with 15 bases sitting between them. Germline V CDR1 and CDR2: WNHNN, SYGVQD (reference sequence). The CDR3 is made up of 16 amino acids. The CDR3 sequence: CASSEGDTGRTDTQYF. The CDR3 region has the DNA TGCGCCAGCAGTGAGGGGGACACCGGGAGGACAGATACGCAGTATTTT.

The CDR3 protein is CASSLSDGHNEQFF. The DNA for the CDR3 is TGCGCCAGCAGCCTGTCGGACGGCCACAATGAGCAGTTCTTC. This chain links TRBV5-1 with TRBJ2-1; D gene unclear. V lost 4 bases and J 5 bases, leaving 13 bases between the germline ends. This CDR3 spans 14 amino acids. From germline, CDR1 is SGHRS and CDR2 YFSETQ.

This clonotype has ten or more counts. The V and J genes are TRBV12-3 or TRBV12-4 and TRBJ2-1, with 8 positions matching TRBD2. The CDR3 runs 15 residues. Trimming cost V 4 bases and J 8 bases; bases outside gene matches: 10. CDR3 residues: CASSSGTRAWDEQFF. CDR3 DNA sequence: TGTGCCAGCAGTTCCGGGACTAGGGCGTGGGATGAGCAGTTCTTC.

The rearrangement links TRBV2 to TRBJ2-5; 9 bases are a match to TRBD2. Germline V gene lookup returns CDR1 SNHLY and CDR2 FYNNEI. The CDR3 is 19 amino acids. After removal of 0 bases from V and 0 bases from J, the junction contained 11 bases not matched to a gene. The CDR3 region has the DNA TGTGCCAGCAGTGAAGCGCGTGGGCTAGCGGGAACCAACCAAGAGACCCAGTACTTC. Encoded protein: CASSEARGLAGTNQETQYF. The full variable domain, its missing parts supplied by reference TRBV2 and TRBJ2-5, is EPEVTQTPSHQVTQMGQEVILRCVPISNHLYFYWYRQILGQKVEFLVSFYNNEISEKSEIFDDQFSVERPDGSNFTLKIRSTKLEDSAMYFCASSEARGLAGTNQETQYFGPGTRLLVL.

Concerning this clonotype itself: Since a much larger clone is just one base distant, this may be a read error. The chain recombines TRBV12-3 or TRBV12-4 with TRBJ2-7, with D perhaps TRBD1 or TRBD2 (5 bases each). V lost 3 bases and J 3 bases, leaving 12 bases between the germline ends. This CDR3 contains 14 residues. In nucleotides, the CDR3 is TGTGCCAGCAGTTTTTGGCAGAGGGGCTACGAGCAGTACTTC. The encoded protein is CASSFWQRGYEQYF.

The CDR3 here is CASSERGLATETQYF. CDR3 DNA: TGTGCCAGCAGTGAAAGGGGACTAGCGACCGAGACCCAGTACTTC. The rearrangement joins TRBV2 to TRBJ2-7, with 10 bases aligning to TRBD2. The DNA matches TRBJ2-5 better at its end, which makes the J call doubtful. The CDR3 consists of 15 residues. Germline CDR1 SNHLY, CDR2 FYNNEI.

This clonotype has a single count. This may arise from a read error, as a much more abundant clone is one base away. The rearrangement links TRBV5-5 to TRBJ2-5; a weak D match, TRBD2 (7 bases). The length of the CDR3 is 13 residues. Trimming left V 4 bases short and J 4 bases short, with 11 bases between. The germline CDR1 and CDR2 sequences are SGHKS and YYEKEE (reference sequence). DNA of the CDR3: TGTGCCAGCAGCAACGGGGGGCGAGAGACCCAGTACTTC. Translation gives CASSNGGRETQYF.

The V call is TRBV7-9, the J call TRBJ2-1, with D possibly being TRBD2 (5 bases). The V end lost 4 bases, the J end lost 7 bases, and 14 bases lay between the germline ends. CDR3 length equals 14 residues. The germline V gene encodes CDR1 SEHNR and CDR2 FQNEAQ (reference sequence). CDR3 DNA: TGTGCCAGCAGCTGGTGGGAGCGCCCGAATGAGCAGTTCTTC. It encodes CASSWWERPNEQFF.

This clonotype was observed at least ten times. The chain has TRBV7-9 and TRBJ1-5; 7 bases are a match to TRBD1. The CDR3 runs 13 residues. Looked up from germline, CDR1 is SEHNR and CDR2 is FQNEAQ (reference sequence). V lost 5 bases, J lost 7 bases, and 5 bases stayed unmatched. The CDR3 DNA sequence: TGTGCCAGCAGCGCTCGACAGGGACAGCCCCAGCATTTT. Translation gives CASSARQGQPQHF.

This clonotype was observed many times. The rearrangement uses TRBV4-1 and TRBJ2-7; D is unresolved. This CDR3 has 15 amino acids. V was trimmed by 0 bases and J by 4 bases, leaving 13 bases between them. Germline values: CDR1 MGHRA, CDR2 YSYEKL. Here the CDR3 DNA reads TGCGCCAGCAGCCAAGATGTTAGCCTCTGGTACGAGCAGTACTTC. Translation: CASSQDVSLWYEQYF.

This clonotype was observed a handful of times. The chain recombines TRBV6-1 with TRBJ1-6; 7 bases are shared with TRBD1. J was trimmed by 0 bases and V by 11 bases; bases with no gene match: 7. Germline lookup yields CDR1 MNHNS and CDR2 SASEGT. The CDR3 runs to 15 residues. The CDR3 DNA follows: TGTGCCGGAAGATCAGGGGGCTCCTATAATTCACCCCTCCACTTT. Its protein product is CAGRSGGSYNSPLHF.

Many counts were recorded for this clonotype. The chain couples TRBV29-1 to TRBJ2-3, with TRBD2 as a possible D gene (6 bases). Deletions cut 2 bases from V and 9 bases from J, with 15 bases between. Germline CDR1 reads SQVTM; CDR2 reads ANQGSEA. The length of the CDR3 is 13 residues. CDR3 sequence reads: CSVEPGRHRTQYF. CDR3 coding DNA: TGCAGCGTTGAACCCGGGAGACATAGGACGCAGTATTTT.